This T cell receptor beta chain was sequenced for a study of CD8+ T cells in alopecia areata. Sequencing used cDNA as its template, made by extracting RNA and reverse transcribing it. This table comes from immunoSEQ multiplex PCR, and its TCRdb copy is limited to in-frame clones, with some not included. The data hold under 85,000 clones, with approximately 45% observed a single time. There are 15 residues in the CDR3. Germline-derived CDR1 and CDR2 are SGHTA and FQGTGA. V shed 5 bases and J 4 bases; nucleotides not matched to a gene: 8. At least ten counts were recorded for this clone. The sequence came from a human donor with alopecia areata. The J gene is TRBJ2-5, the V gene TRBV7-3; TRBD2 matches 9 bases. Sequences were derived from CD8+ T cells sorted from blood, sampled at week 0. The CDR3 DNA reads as TGTGCCAGCAGCCCAACTAGCGGGTTGGGAGAGACCCAGTACTTC. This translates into CASSPTSGLGETQYF.